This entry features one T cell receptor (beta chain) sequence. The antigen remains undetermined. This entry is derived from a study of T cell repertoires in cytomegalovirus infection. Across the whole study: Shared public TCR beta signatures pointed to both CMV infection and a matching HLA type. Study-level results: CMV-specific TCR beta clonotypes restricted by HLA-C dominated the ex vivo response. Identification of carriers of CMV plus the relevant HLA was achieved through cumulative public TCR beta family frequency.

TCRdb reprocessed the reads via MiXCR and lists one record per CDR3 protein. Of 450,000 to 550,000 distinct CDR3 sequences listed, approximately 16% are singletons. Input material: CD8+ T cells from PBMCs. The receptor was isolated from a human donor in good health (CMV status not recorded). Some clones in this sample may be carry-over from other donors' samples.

The CDR3 spells CSARRVFNEQFF. The CDR3 DNA sequence: TGCAGTGCTAGAAGGGTCTTTAATGAGCAGTTCTTC. The chain carries TRBV20-1 and TRBJ2-1; unclear D gene. Trimming took 2 bases from V and 7 from J, leaving 9 bases between them. CDR3 length: 12 residues. Looked up from germline, CDR1 is DFQATT and CDR2 is SNEGSKA (reference sequence).